These 27 T cell receptor beta chains originate from one sample sequenced in a study of monozygotic twins with inflammatory bowel disease. One entry per CDR3 protein, without DNA, is what TCRdb gives after re-calling the 5' RACE reads. This sample carries 200,000 to 250,000 distinct CDR3 sequences, with approximately 1.6% going to the ten biggest clones. The sequenced sample consisted of blood. The receptors originated from a human donor with ulcerative colitis or Crohn's disease, or a healthy co-twin of an affected twin (not recorded which).

V is TRBV6-6 and J is TRBJ1-1. CDR1 MNHNY and CDR2 SVGAGI come from the germline V gene (reference sequence). The CDR3 sequence is 12 residues long. The CDR3 protein is CASSYSNREAFF.

V and J are TRBV3-1 and TRBJ2-1; the D call from TCRdb, TRBD2, cannot be confirmed without DNA. Germline values: CDR1 LGHDT, CDR2 YNNKEL (reference sequence). The CDR3 contains 12 residues. The CDR3 spells CASSPRVNEQFF.

This sequence joins TRBV18 and TRBJ2-5; absent DNA, TCRdb's TRBD2 call cannot be checked. Germline CDR1 reads KGHSH; CDR2 reads LQKENI. The CDR3 length is 16 residues. Here the CDR3 reads CASSPELLVGEVTQYF.

The chain recombines TRBV12-3 or TRBV12-4 with TRBJ1-1. The CDR3 sequence is 13 residues long. The CDR3 sequence: CASSLLQNTEAFF.

The CDR3 loop reads CSARGTSYEQYF. V gene TRBV20-1 combines with J gene TRBJ2-7. The CDR3 loop spans 12 amino acids. Germline V gives CDR1 DFQATT, CDR2 SNEGSKA (reference sequence).

CDR3: CASTVGGLAYGYTF. The V and J genes are TRBV9 and TRBJ1-2. Germline V CDR1 and CDR2: SGDLS, YYNGEE. The length of the CDR3 is 14 residues.

The chain joins TRBV6-1 to TRBJ2-7; TCRdb names TRBD1, which stays unverified in the absence of DNA. Germline V gene sequence: CDR1 MNHNS, CDR2 SASEGT. The length of the CDR3 is 19 residues. This CDR3 is CASRRAGTGTGRSSYEQYF.

This chain joins TRBV6-4 and TRBJ2-3; there is no DNA to check the TCRdb D call of TRBD2. The CDR3 loop spans 15 amino acids. The germline CDR1 and CDR2 sequences are MRHNA and SNTAGT. The CDR3 loop is CASSDRSGVTDTQYF.

The chain employs TRBV7-2 and TRBJ1-2. CDR1 and CDR2 from the germline V gene are SGHTA and FQGNSA. The CDR3 runs to 13 residues. The CDR3 spells CASSYLPADRSFF.

The chain links TRBV5-1 to TRBJ2-3; as DNA is missing, the TRBD1 call by TCRdb cannot be tested. CDR1 is SGHRS and CDR2 is YFSETQ in the germline V gene. The CDR3 is made up of 17 amino acids. The CDR3 here is CASSLGQGRGYSDTQYF.

The chain links TRBV6-1 to TRBJ2-2; the TCRdb call, TRBD1, lacks DNA for checking. CDR1 is MNHNS, CDR2 SASEGT, per germline. This CDR3 has 14 amino acids. Here the CDR3 reads CASSQDRVPGELFF.

The chain combines TRBV7-9 with TRBJ1-1. The CDR3 is made up of 13 amino acids. CDR1 and CDR2 from the germline V gene are SEHNR and FQNEAQ (reference sequence). CDR3 residues: CASVAGMNTEAFF.

The chain combines TRBV5-1 with TRBJ2-3; TCRdb's assignment of TRBD1 cannot be checked, as there is no DNA. Germline V CDR1 and CDR2: SGHRS, YFSETQ. The CDR3 runs 15 residues. CDR3 region: CASLSGGLSTDTQYF.

V usage is TRBV5-1 and J usage is TRBJ1-4. Germline values: CDR1 SGHRS, CDR2 YFSETQ. The CDR3 has 14 amino acids. CDR3 protein: CASSFGRVTEKLFF.

CDR3 sequence: CASSYSRADQPQHF. V is TRBV6-5 and J is TRBJ1-5. Germline V lookup: CDR1 MNHEY, CDR2 SVGAGI. The CDR3 contains 14 residues.

V gene TRBV19 combines with J gene TRBJ2-1; absent DNA, TCRdb's TRBD1 call cannot be checked. From germline, CDR1 is LNHDA and CDR2 SQIVND (reference sequence). The CDR3 sequence is 15 residues long. This CDR3 reads CASSFFAGAYNEQFF.

The chain recombines TRBV11-2 with TRBJ2-2. Germline CDR1 is SGHAT and CDR2 is FQNNGV. This CDR3 contains 16 residues. CDR3: CASGSPVVVNTGELFF.

This chain connects TRBV14 to TRBJ2-2. The V gene's germline CDR1 is SGHDN and CDR2 FVKESK. This CDR3 is 15 amino acids long. CDR3 loop: CASSQDFLRSGELFF.

This chain uses TRBV2 with TRBJ1-5; TCRdb names TRBD1, which stays unverified in the absence of DNA. Looked up from germline, CDR1 is SNHLY and CDR2 is FYNNEI. The CDR3 covers 14 residues. The CDR3 loop is CASSLTGGYQPQHF.

The rearrangement links TRBV5-1 to TRBJ2-7; checking the TCRdb D call of TRBD1 is not possible without DNA. The CDR3 totals 15 residues. Germline CDR1 is SGHRS and CDR2 is YFSETQ. Here the CDR3 reads CASSLGSTGTYEQYF.

The chain employs TRBV5-8 and TRBJ1-5. The CDR3 has 15 residues. From germline, CDR1 is SGHTS and CDR2 YDEGEE. CDR3 region: CASSLRVGEHQPQHF.

The chain joins TRBV12-3 or TRBV12-4 to TRBJ1-5. The CDR3 loop spans 14 amino acids. The CDR3 loop is CASSFGGSNQPQHF.

This chain joins TRBV3-1 and TRBJ1-1; TCRdb's D call of TRBD1 is untestable without DNA. Germline V CDR1 and CDR2: LGHDT, YNNKEL (reference sequence). The CDR3 runs to 14 residues. CDR3 protein: CASSFQGSRTEAFF.

The chain links TRBV12-3 or TRBV12-4 to TRBJ1-4. The CDR3 spans 13 residues. CDR3 sequence reads: CASTARRSGKLFF.

This rearrangement joins TRBV7-2 to TRBJ1-1; lacking DNA, the TRBD1 call made by TCRdb goes unchecked. CDR1 and CDR2 (germline): SGHTA, FQGNSA. The CDR3 length is 13 residues. The CDR3 sequence: CASSQTGRTEAFF.

This chain connects TRBV18 to TRBJ2-7; TCRdb's assignment of TRBD1 cannot be checked, as there is no DNA. This CDR3 is 14 amino acids long. The V gene's germline CDR1 is KGHSH and CDR2 LQKENI. CDR3 protein: CASSPPTGAAEQYF.

This chain uses TRBV7-2 with TRBJ1-2; absent DNA, TCRdb's TRBD1 call cannot be checked. CDR1 is SGHTA, CDR2 FQGNSA, per germline. This CDR3 has 13 residues. This chain's CDR3 is CASSLGTVYGYTF.